The 20 T cell receptor beta chains reported below all come from one sample, sequenced in a study of tumor-infiltrating lymphocytes in primary liver carcinoma. Between roughly 17 and 33 mg of unsorted bulk tissue served as the source from which RNA and DNA were co-extracted. From 450 to 600 ng total RNA, TCR beta cDNA was generated with a primer in the constant region. Slightly modified ARM-PCR, run as three nested multiplex PCR rounds, produced the TCR beta libraries. Both of the initial two PCR rounds ran for about 11 cycles and employed TRBV1-TRBV30 forward primers alongside a C-beta reverse primer. TCRdb itself ran the multiplex PCR reads through MiXCR, one entry per CDR3 protein. The data show around 120,000 distinct CDR3 sequences, less than 75% seen once. Sequenced input: tumor-adjacent normal liver tissue. The receptors originated from a woman aged 55-69 years with primary liver carcinoma and hepatitis B virus infection.

This chain links TRBV11-3 with TRBJ2-1; 9 bases are a match to TRBD2. The CDR3 runs 17 residues. V trimming: 7 bases; J trimming: 8 bases; junction bases outside the gene matches: 18. Per the germline V gene, CDR1 is SGHNT and CDR2 is YENEEA. The CDR3 sequence: CASNHRASGVSPDEQFF. CDR3 bases: TGTGCCAGCAACCACAGGGCTAGCGGGGTGTCCCCCGATGAGCAGTTCTTC.

This clonotype was detected many times. The CDR3 region has the DNA TGTGCCAGCAGCCAAGGGTCTCCGGTTGGGAGTTCACCCCTCCACTTT. Translated, it gives CASSQGSPVGSSPLHF. The rearrangement uses TRBV28 and TRBJ1-6; D is unresolved. CDR1 and CDR2 (germline): MDHEN, SYDVKM. V shed 6 bases and J shed 9 bases, with 21 bases lying between them. The CDR3 runs to 16 residues.

Of note for this clonotype: A read error may account for a junction end that differs from germline. The V gene is TRBV28, the J gene TRBJ2-7, with D maybe TRBD1 (6 bases). The CDR3 covers 15 residues. Germline V CDR1 and CDR2: MDHEN, SYDVKM. The CDR3 region is CTRGFLGTPNYEQYF. The CDR3 DNA reads as TGTACCAGGGGCTTTTTGGGGACACCCAATTACGAGCAATACTTC.

Remarks on this clonotype: This may arise from a read error, as a much more abundant clone is one base away. The chain recombines TRBV5-6 with TRBJ2-7, with D tentatively TRBD2 (6 bases). Germline V gene data show CDR1 as SGHDT and CDR2 as YYEEEE. CDR3 size: 15 residues. Trimming stripped 4 bases from V and 3 bases from J, with 17 bases between. The CDR3 is CASSARTIGIYEQYF. In nucleotides, the CDR3 is TGTGCCAGCAGCGCACGGACTATCGGGATCTACGAGCAGTACTTC.

Comment on this clonotype: Since no conserved phenylalanine or tryptophan closes the CDR3, a read error is the likely cause. DNA of the CDR3: TGCGCCAGCAGCCCGGTGGACAGCGGCTCTGGAAACACCATATATTCT. This sequence encodes CASSPVDSGSGNTIYS. V is TRBV4-1 and J is TRBJ1-3; maybe TRBD1 (6 bases). V lost 4 bases and J 0 bases, leaving 13 bases between the germline ends. From germline, CDR1 is MGHRA and CDR2 YSYEKL. The CDR3 spans 16 residues.

Concerning this clonotype: The junction departs from the called germline gene at one end, perhaps through a read error. The V and J genes are TRBV24-1 and TRBJ1-2; 8 bases are shared with TRBD1. CDR1 and CDR2 (germline): KGHDR, SFDVKD. The CDR3 spans 16 residues. As DNA, the CDR3 is TGTACCACCAGTGATTCTTCTCCCAGGGGGCAGTTTGGCTACACCTTC. Protein: CTTSDSSPRGQFGYTF.

Turning to this clonotype: The CDR3 ends on some other residue instead of the conserved phenylalanine or tryptophan, so this is likely a read error. V is TRBV11-2 and J is TRBJ2-7; 11 nucleotides align to TRBD2. Germline V gene data show CDR1 as SGHAT and CDR2 as FQNNGV. The CDR3 length is 15 residues. The CDR3 is CVSCLDPSGRNEQYL. The CDR3 DNA reads as TGTGTCAGCTGCTTAGATCCTAGCGGGAGGAACGAGCAGTACTTA.

Comment on this clonotype: A clone one base away is much larger, so this may be a read error. This chain links TRBV5-1 with TRBJ2-3; a weak D match, TRBD2 (6 bases). Germline loops: CDR1 SGHRS, CDR2 YFSETQ. This CDR3 spans 15 amino acids. Written as DNA, the CDR3 is TGCGCCAGCAGCTGGGAGGATCCTAACACAGATATGCAGTATTTT. This translates into CASSWEDPNTDMQYF.

This clonotype was observed at least ten times. DNA of the CDR3: TGTGCCAGCAGCTTTACTAGCGGGAGTATAGAGACCCAGTACTTC. It translates to CASSFTSGSIETQYF. This chain uses TRBV5-4 with TRBJ2-5; 11 positions agree with TRBD2. J lost 4 bases, V lost 2 bases, and 4 bases had no gene match. Germline V gives CDR1 SGHNT, CDR2 YYREEE (reference sequence). This CDR3 has 15 amino acids.

Comment on this clonotype: The germline gene is not matched at one end of the junction; a read error may be the cause. The rearrangement joins TRBV19 to TRBJ2-1; maybe TRBD1 (5 bases). CDR1 and CDR2 from the germline V gene are LNHDA and SQIVND (reference sequence). CDR3 length: 11 amino acids. As DNA, the CDR3 is TGTGCCAGTAGTATGACAGATGAGCAGCTCTTC. This codes for CASSMTDEQLF.

Turning to this clonotype: A much larger clonotype is one base distant, so this may be a read error. This sequence joins TRBV5-1 and TRBJ1-1; perhaps TRBD1 as D (5 bases). The germline V gene has CDR1 SGHRS and CDR2 YFSETQ. The CDR3 consists of 14 residues. The V and J ends lost 4 bases and 3 bases respectively, with 13 bases between them. This CDR3 reads CASSPRTSHTEAFF. Written as DNA, the CDR3 is TGCGCCAGCAGCCCGAGGACATCTCACACTGAAGCTTTCTTT.

The rearrangement joins TRBV28 to TRBJ2-7; D might be TRBD1 or TRBD2, each matching 5 bases. CDR1 is MDHEN and CDR2 is SYDVKM in the germline V gene. This CDR3 is 15 amino acids long. V was pared by 3 bases and J by 3 bases, with 15 bases between. CDR3 in DNA: TGTGCCAGCAGTTTTTCAGGGAGCCGCATCTACGAGCAGTACTTC. Translated, it gives CASSFSGSRIYEQYF.

About this clonotype itself: An end of the junction differs from the germline gene, which may be a read error. The chain is built from TRBV4-1 and TRBJ1-2, with TRBD1 matching over 8 bases. From germline, CDR1 is MGHRA and CDR2 YSYEKL. The CDR3 consists of 16 residues. The CDR3 DNA sequence: TGCGCCAGCAACCAACGAGACAGGGGATTTCAGTATGACTACACCTTC. Its protein product is CASNQRDRGFQYDYTF.

The V gene is TRBV12-3 or TRBV12-4, the J gene TRBJ2-3; 10 nucleotides match TRBD2. The J segment lost 5 bases and the V segment lost 9 bases, leaving 8 bases of the junction unmatched. The CDR3 length is 14 residues. The DNA of the CDR3 is TGTGCCAGTATTAATCAGCGGGAGGGAGATACGCAGTATTTT. This gives the protein CASINQREGDTQYF.

This clonotype turned up a few times. This chain links TRBV11-1 with TRBJ2-1; D is undetermined. This CDR3 spans 12 amino acids. Trimming pared 8 bases from V and 8 bases from J, leaving 13 bases between. The germline V gene encodes CDR1 SGHAT and CDR2 FQDESV (reference sequence). The DNA of the CDR3 is TGTGCCAGCCGACATATTCGGGATGAGCAGTTCTTC. It encodes CASRHIRDEQFF.

The V gene is TRBV10-3, the J gene TRBJ2-2; D is unresolved. The length of the CDR3 is 12 residues. CDR1 is ENHRY, CDR2 SYGVKD, per germline. Trimming stripped 9 bases from V and 5 bases from J, with 10 bases between. In DNA, the CDR3 is TGTGCCATGTCCGATGGGACCGGGGAGCTGTTTTTT. Protein sequence: CAMSDGTGELFF.

As for this clonotype: A junction boundary mismatches the germline segment, possibly from a read error. The chain has TRBV28 and TRBJ1-2; 8 bases fit TRBD1. The length of the CDR3 is 14 residues. Germline V lookup: CDR1 MDHEN, CDR2 SYDVKM. Here the CDR3 reads CASGQGAGNYGYNF. The CDR3 nucleotides are TGTGCCAGCGGCCAGGGGGCAGGGAACTATGGCTACAACTTC.

As regards this clonotype: This is likely a read error, given that the CDR3 carries no conserved phenylalanine or tryptophan at its end. CDR3 nucleotide sequence: TGTCCCAGCAGCCTAGAGCCGGGGTACCTAGGGGAGACCCAGTACTTA. This gives the protein CPSSLEPGYLGETQYL. The rearrangement links TRBV11-1 to TRBJ2-5; TRBD2 is a possible D gene (5 bases). Germline values: CDR1 SGHAT, CDR2 FQDESV (reference sequence). This CDR3 region has 16 residues.

This clonotype was seen ten or more times. This chain connects TRBV5-1 to TRBJ1-2, with 10 nucleotides matching TRBD1. Germline CDR1 reads SGHRS; CDR2 reads YFSETQ. Losses at the gene ends were 3 bases for V and 4 bases for J; bases not matched to a gene: 18. The CDR3 is made up of 19 amino acids. Here the CDR3 DNA reads TGCGCCAGCAGCTGGAGTGCCGGGACAGGGGCCTTGGGAACCTATGGCTACACCTTC. It encodes CASSWSAGTGALGTYGYTF.

This clonotype was counted once. Here the CDR3 omits its conserved ending phenylalanine or tryptophan, so a read error is the likely source. The V gene is TRBV6-5, the J gene TRBJ2-1, with D perhaps matching TRBD1 or TRBD2 (6 bases each). V gave up 5 bases and J gave up 7 bases, with 24 bases separating them. This CDR3 region has 17 residues. Germline CDR1 MNHEY, CDR2 SVGAGI. The CDR3 DNA is TGTGCCAGCAGTCACCAGGGGTTGGGGGGCGGTCTTAATGAGCAGTTCCTC. Translating it yields CASSHQGLGGGLNEQFL.